The 14 T cell receptor beta chains presented below share a single source sample, sequenced in a study of T cells after yellow fever vaccination. TCRdb independently ran MiXCR on the 5' RACE reads; one entry per CDR3 protein. The sample includes 500,000 to 650,000 distinct CDR3 sequences, roughly 13% seen only once; the top ten take over 13%. Sequenced here: PBMCs, sampled on the day of the yellow fever booster vaccination. The receptors here all came from a man aged 25 to 45 who received the YFV17D yellow fever vaccine.

This clonotype showed up just a few times. The chain links TRBV20-1 to TRBJ1-4; D ambiguous. The CDR3 is made up of 15 amino acids. Germline CDR1 is DFQATT and CDR2 is SNEGSKA (reference sequence). Between the trimmed V and J ends, which lost 5 bases and 6 bases, there was a span of 19 bases. CDR3 bases: TGCAGTGCTCCAGAGGGCGGGTCCTTAGATGAAAAACTGTTTTTT. Protein: CSAPEGGSLDEKLFF.

This clonotype was counted at least ten times. V usage is TRBV10-3 and J usage is TRBJ2-7; 7 bases align to TRBD2. With 10 bases clipped from V and 6 bases from J, the junction kept 12 bases outside the gene matches. Germline CDR1 and CDR2: ENHRY and SYGVKD. This CDR3 contains 13 residues. This CDR3 is CATREVNGGEQYF. CDR3 sequence (DNA): TGTGCCACCCGGGAGGTCAATGGGGGCGAGCAGTACTTC.

The V gene is TRBV29-1, the J gene TRBJ2-7; D is undetermined. Trimming took 3 bases from V and 6 from J, leaving 9 bases between them. Germline CDR1 SQVTM, CDR2 ANQGSEA. CDR3 length equals 11 residues. The DNA of the CDR3 is TGCAGCGTTGAGTGGGCTGGCGAGCAGTACTTC. Its protein is CSVEWAGEQYF.

J is TRBJ2-7 and V is TRBV28, with 8 bases identical to TRBD1. CDR3 length equals 14 residues. V gave up 6 bases and J gave up 2 bases; unmatched junction bases: 6. The germline V gene has CDR1 MDHEN and CDR2 SYDVKM. The CDR3 coding sequence is TGTGCCAGCAGGACCCCGGACAGGGCCTACGAGCAGTACTTC. Its protein product is CASRTPDRAYEQYF.

This clonotype has just a few counts. V is TRBV20-1 and J is TRBJ2-7; TRBD2 matches 9 bases. The CDR3 sequence is 14 residues long. CDR1 DFQATT and CDR2 SNEGSKA come from the germline V gene (reference sequence). V gave up 4 bases and J gave up 2 bases; unmatched junction bases: 6. The CDR3 DNA follows: TGCAGTGCTACCGCTAGCGGGGTAACCTACGAGCAGTACTTC. It codes for CSATASGVTYEQYF.

This clonotype has a count of ten or more. The chain links TRBV5-1 to TRBJ2-2; no clear D gene. This CDR3 spans 14 amino acids. Germline assignment: CDR1 SGHRS and CDR2 YFSETQ. Trimming removed 0 bases from V and 6 bases from J, with 9 bases in between. CDR3: CASSLDVLSGELFF. Here the CDR3 DNA reads TGCGCCAGCAGCTTGGATGTCTTATCCGGGGAGCTGTTTTTT.

This clonotype has only a few counts. The chain links TRBV3-1 to TRBJ1-2; no definite D call. There are 13 residues in the CDR3. V was pared by 5 bases and J by 0 bases, with 7 bases between. Germline-derived CDR1 and CDR2 are LGHDT and YNNKEL (reference sequence). CDR3 sequence (DNA): TGTGCCAGCAGCTCCGCAGCTAACTATGGCTACACCTTC. Protein: CASSSAANYGYTF. Filled out from reference TRBV3-1 and TRBJ1-2, the complete variable domain reads DTAVSQTPKYLVTQMGNDKSIKCEQNLGHDTMYWYKQDSKKFLKIMFSYNNKELIINETVPNRFSPKSPDKAHLNLHINSLELGDSAVYFCASSSAANYGYTFGSGTRLTVV.

V gene TRBV27 combines with J gene TRBJ2-3, with D perhaps matching TRBD2 (5 bases). Between the trimmed V and J ends, which lost 6 bases and 7 bases, there was a span of 20 bases. This CDR3 region has 15 residues. From germline, CDR1 is MNHEY and CDR2 SMNVEV (reference sequence). The CDR3 DNA reads as TGTGCCAGCAGCCCCTCCCTGTCTCCGGGAAATACGCAGTATTTT. As protein: CASSPSLSPGNTQYF.

This clonotype came up a few times. This sequence joins TRBV5-6 and TRBJ2-7, with 7 bases aligning to TRBD2. The V segment lost 5 bases and the J segment 4 bases; nucleotides outside the gene matches: 9. The CDR3 is made up of 14 amino acids. CDR1 and CDR2 from the germline V gene are SGHDT and YYEEEE. The CDR3 DNA reads as TGTGCCAGCAGTCCGACGGGAGCGGGGTACGAGCAGTACTTC. Its translation: CASSPTGAGYEQYF. The full variable domain, rest sourced from reference TRBV5-6 and TRBJ2-7, is DAGVTQSPTHLIKTRGQQVTLRCSPKSGHDTVSWYQQALGQGPQFIFQYYEEEERQRGNFPDRFSGHQFPNYSSELNVNALLLGDSALYLCASSPTGAGYEQYFGPGTRLTVT.

This chain uses TRBV4-1 with TRBJ1-1; D may be TRBD1 (5 bases). CDR3 size: 15 residues. Germline assignment: CDR1 MGHRA and CDR2 YSYEKL. Trimming took 0 bases from V and 12 from J, leaving 20 bases between them. CDR3 coding DNA: TGCGCCAGCAGCCAAGAGGGAGGGGCAGTCGCCCGAACTTTCTTT. It specifies CASSQEGGAVARTFF.

This clonotype occurred a few times. The rearrangement links TRBV28 to TRBJ1-2; a possible D gene is TRBD1 (6 bases). This CDR3 has 15 amino acids. V was clipped by 3 bases and J by 4 bases, with 15 bases between them. The V gene's germline CDR1 is MDHEN and CDR2 SYDVKM. Written as DNA, the CDR3 is TGTGCCAGCAGTTTCCCCGGGGGGCCTATCTATGGCTACACCTTC. It translates to CASSFPGGPIYGYTF.

This sequence joins TRBV7-2 and TRBJ2-7, with 7 bases lining up with TRBD2. Trimming removed 7 bases from V and 0 bases from J; junction bases left unmatched: 6. Germline V gene sequence: CDR1 SGHTA, CDR2 FQGNSA. This CDR3 spans 14 amino acids. Written as DNA, the CDR3 is TGTGCCAGCACCTGGGGCGGGGGCTCCTACGAGCAGTACTTC. This encodes CASTWGGGSYEQYF.

The J gene is TRBJ1-4, the V gene TRBV5-1, with D perhaps TRBD1 (6 bases). The V and J ends lost 4 bases and 5 bases respectively, with 15 bases between them. CDR1 and CDR2 from the germline V gene are SGHRS and YFSETQ. The CDR3 totals 15 residues. The CDR3 bases are TGCGCCAGCAGCCAAGAACAGGGTGGGAATGAAAAACTGTTTTTT. This encodes CASSQEQGGNEKLFF.

This sequence joins TRBV7-2 and TRBJ2-7; D not resolved. Germline V gene lookup returns CDR1 SGHTA and CDR2 FQGNSA. The CDR3 is 12 amino acids. Trimming pared 5 bases from V and 5 bases from J, leaving 10 bases between. CDR3 coding DNA: TGTGCCAGCAGCCCCGGCCTCCACGAGCAGTACTTC. This codes for CASSPGLHEQYF. Filled out from reference TRBV7-2 and TRBJ2-7, the complete variable domain reads GAGVSQSPSNKVTEKGKDVELRCDPISGHTALYWYRQSLGQGLEFLIYFQGNSAPDKSGLPSDRFSAERTGGSVSTLTIQRTQQEDSAVYLCASSPGLHEQYFGPGTRLTVT.